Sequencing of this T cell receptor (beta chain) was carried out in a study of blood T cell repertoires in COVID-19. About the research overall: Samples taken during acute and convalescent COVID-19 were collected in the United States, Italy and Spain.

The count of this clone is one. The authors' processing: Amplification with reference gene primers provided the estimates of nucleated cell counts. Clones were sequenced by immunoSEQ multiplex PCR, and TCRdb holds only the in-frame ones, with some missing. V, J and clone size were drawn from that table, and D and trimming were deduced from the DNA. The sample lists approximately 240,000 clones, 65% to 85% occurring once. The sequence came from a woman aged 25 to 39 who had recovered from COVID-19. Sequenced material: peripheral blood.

The CDR3 region is CASSAREGQPQHF. The CDR3 nucleotides read TGTGCCAGCAGTGCCAGGGAGGGTCAGCCCCAGCATTTT. The chain carries TRBV2 and TRBJ1-5; a possible D gene is TRBD1 (5 bases). V was pared by 4 bases and J by 6 bases, with 10 bases between. This CDR3 contains 13 residues. Germline V CDR1 and CDR2: SNHLY, FYNNEI.